Below, one T cell receptor beta chain is given with its context. Its specificity is unknown. At one boundary the junction diverges from the germline segment, which might be a read error. Clones were read by immunoSEQ multiplex PCR, and TCRdb kept only the in-frame ones, dropping some. The table lists 25,000 to 30,000 clones, roughly four fifths of them singletons. This specimen comes from a study of regulatory dendritic cells for organ transplantation. Overall study findings and caveats: Memory CD8+ clonal expansion seemed more limited with regulatory than mature dendritic cells. Naive T cells showed high diversity, memory cells less, memory CD8+ least. The authors noted considerable between-person heterogeneity in alloreactive memory CD8+ cells.

The CDR3 is 14 amino acids. From germline, CDR1 is SGHNT and CDR2 YYREEE (reference sequence). Naive CD45RA+ and memory CD45RO+ CD4+ or CD8+ T cells were FACS-sorted. The clonotype comes from a human donor in good health. V is TRBV5-4 and J is TRBJ2-3; 9 nucleotides align to TRBD2. Input material: naive CD4+ T cells from blood. The subset is: CD45RA+ naive T cells. This chain's CDR3 is CASSAGTSIDTQYF. The CDR3 bases are TGTGCCAGCAGCGCCGGGACTAGCATAGATACGCAGTATTTT.